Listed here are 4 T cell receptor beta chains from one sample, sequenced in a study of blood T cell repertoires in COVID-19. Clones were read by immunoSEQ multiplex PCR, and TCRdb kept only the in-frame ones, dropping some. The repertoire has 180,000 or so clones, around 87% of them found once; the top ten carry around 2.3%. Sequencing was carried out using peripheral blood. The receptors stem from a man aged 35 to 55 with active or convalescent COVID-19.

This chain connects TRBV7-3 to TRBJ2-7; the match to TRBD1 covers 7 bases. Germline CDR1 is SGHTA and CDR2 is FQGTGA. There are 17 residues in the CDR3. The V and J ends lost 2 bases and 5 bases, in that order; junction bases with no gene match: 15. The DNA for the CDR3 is TGTGCCAGCAGCTTAGGTAGGCGGAACAGGGGCCCCCACGAGCAGTACTTC. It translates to CASSLGRRNRGPHEQYF. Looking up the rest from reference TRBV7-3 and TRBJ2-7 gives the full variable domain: GAGVSQTPSNKVTEKGKYVELRCDPISGHTALYWYRQSLGQGPEFLIYFQGTGAADDSGLPNDRFFAVRPEGSVSTLKIQRTERGDSAVYLCASSLGRRNRGPHEQYFGPGTRLTVT.

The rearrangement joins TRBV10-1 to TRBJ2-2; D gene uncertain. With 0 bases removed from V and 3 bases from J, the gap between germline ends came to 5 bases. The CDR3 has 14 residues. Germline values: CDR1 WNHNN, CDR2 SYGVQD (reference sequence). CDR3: CASSESTDTGELFF. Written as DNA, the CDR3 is TGCGCCAGCAGTGAGTCAACGGACACCGGGGAGCTGTTTTTT.

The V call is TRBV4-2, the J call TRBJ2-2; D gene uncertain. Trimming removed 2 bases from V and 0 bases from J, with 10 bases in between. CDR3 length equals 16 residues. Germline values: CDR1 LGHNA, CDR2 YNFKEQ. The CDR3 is CASSQFAQTNTGELFF. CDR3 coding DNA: TGTGCCAGCAGCCAATTTGCCCAGACGAACACCGGGGAGCTGTTTTTT.

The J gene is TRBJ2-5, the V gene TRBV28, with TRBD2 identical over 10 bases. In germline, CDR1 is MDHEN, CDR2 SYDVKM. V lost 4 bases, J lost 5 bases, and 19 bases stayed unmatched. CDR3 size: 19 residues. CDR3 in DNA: TGTGCCAGCAGTTCGCCCTCATGGGCTAGCGGGGGAACGGAGGAGACCCAGTACTTC. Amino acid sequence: CASSSPSWASGGTEETQYF.